A selection of T cell receptor beta chains follows, all from one sample in a study of cytomegalovirus exposure and HLA in healthy donors. Generated by immunoSEQ multiplex PCR, the TCRdb table keeps only in-frame clones and is missing some. The sample shows 80,000 to 130,000 clones, 76% of them seen only once. What was sequenced was PBMCs. The origin of the receptors is a woman aged 45-65 years in good health and CMV-seropositive. The CDR3 runs from the conserved cysteine through the conserved F or W. Each record gives: J gene, clone size, V gene, D gene, CDR3 DNA, CDR3 protein. D genes are given only for firm matches. Clone size is shown for a subset of rows, as once, few, many or a class of expanded clone.

TRBJ2-1 NA TRBV9 NA TGTGCCAGCAGCGTAGACGGGGGGCCCCCCAATGAGCAGTTCTTC CASSVDGGPPNEQFF
TRBJ1-5 NA TRBV7-8 TRBD1 TGTGCCAGCAGCAGGACAGGGGGAGTGGGCAATCAGCCCCAGCATTTT CASSRTGGVGNQPQHF
TRBJ1-6 NA TRBV27 NA TGTGCCAGCAGTGCCGGCCTGGTCCGGGCCCTCCACTTT CASSAGLVRALHF
TRBJ2-1 NA TRBV7-8 TRBD2 TGTGCCAGCAGCCGTCGACTAGCGGACAATGAGCAGTTCTTC CASSRRLADNEQFF
TRBJ2-7 NA TRBV30 NA TGTGCCTGGAGTGTGGCATACGAGCAGTACTTC CAWSVAYEQYF
TRBJ2-7 NA TRBV5-5 TRBD1 TGTGCCAGCAGCCGGGGACAGGGAATTTACTTC CASSRGQGIYF
TRBJ1-1 NA TRBV5-1 TRBD1 TGCGCCAGCAGCTCGACAGGGAGGAGGAACACTGAAGCTTTCTTT CASSSTGRRNTEAFF
TRBJ1-1 NA TRBV4-2 NA TGTGCCAGCAGCCAAGATCCCGCCAGGGTCGCCCTCAACACTGAAGCTTTCTTT CASSQDPARVALNTEAFF
TRBJ1-1 few TRBV2 NA TGTGCCAGCAGTGCATGGACAGTCGATAACACTGAAGCTTTCTTT CASSAWTVDNTEAFF
TRBJ2-1 NA TRBV5-1 TRBD1 TGCGCCAGCAGCCCGGGACAGGGGCACTCCTACAATGAGCAGTTCTTC CASSPGQGHSYNEQFF
TRBJ1-1 NA TRBV11-1 NA TGTGCCAGCAGGGGCGGAGGCACTGAAGCTTTCTTT CASRGGGTEAFF
TRBJ1-1 NA TRBV25-1 NA TGTGCCAGCAACAGGGACATGAACACTGAAGCTTTCTTT CASNRDMNTEAFF
TRBJ2-2 NA TRBV2 NA TGTGCCAGCAGGTACACTAGAAACACCGGGGAGCTGTTTTTT CASRYTRNTGELFF
TRBJ2-7 few TRBV6-5 NA TGTGCCAGCAGTTACTTCGGGTGGGACGAGCAGTACTTC CASSYFGWDEQYF
TRBJ2-7 NA TRBV4-1 TRBD2 TGCGCCAGCAGCCCTGGACTAGCGGGAGCCTACGAGCAGTACTTC CASSPGLAGAYEQYF
TRBJ1-1 NA TRBV5-1 NA TGCGCCAGCAGCTCAACCTCGGGGGGCCTAAAAGCTTTCTTT CASSSTSGGLKAFF
TRBJ2-3 few TRBV6-5 NA TGTGCCAGCAGTTACTCCAGGGGTACAAGCACAGATACGCAGTATTTT CASSYSRGTSTDTQYF
TRBJ2-7 NA TRBV11-2 NA TGTGCCAGCAGGTGGACATTCTCCTACGAGCAGTACTTC CASRWTFSYEQYF
TRBJ1-2 NA TRBV7-2 NA TGTGCCAGCAGCTTACAGGCAACTAACTATGGCTACACCTTC CASSLQATNYGYTF
TRBJ2-5 NA TRBV4-1 TRBD1 TGCGCCAGCAGCCACTCTACAGGGGTCCAAGAGACCCAGTACTTC CASSHSTGVQETQYF
TRBJ2-2 NA TRBV7-9 NA TGTTCCAGCAGCCAAACAGGCGTTGGGGAGAACACCGGGGAGCTGTTTTTT CSSSQTGVGENTGELFF
TRBJ2-7 NA TRBV6-6 NA TGTGCCAGCAGCCGCCCAGGTAGAAGATCCTACGAGCAGTACTTC CASSRPGRRSYEQYF
TRBJ1-2 NA TRBV6-1 TRBD1 TGTGCCAGCAGTGTGAAATGGACAGGGGCTGGCTACACCTTC CASSVKWTGAGYTF
TRBJ1-2 NA TRBV10-3 TRBD1 TGTGCCGTTGATGCAGGGGGCTATGGCTACACCTTC CAVDAGGYGYTF
TRBJ1-2 NA TRBV7-9 NA TGTGCCAGCAGTTACCACAGTGCGGGGAATGGCTACACCTTC CASSYHSAGNGYTF
TRBJ2-1 NA TRBV7-8 NA TGTGCCAGCACCCACCTAGCCCCCGCTTACAATGAGCAGTTCTTC CASTHLAPAYNEQFF
TRBJ1-1 NA TRBV2 TRBD1 TGTGCCAGCAGTGATGGTTTTATGACAGGGAACACTTGGGCTTTCTTT CASSDGFMTGNTWAFF
TRBJ1-4 NA TRBV4-1 NA TGCGCCAGCAGCCAAGATCGAAGGAAGACTGCAACTAATGAAAAACTGTTTTTT CASSQDRRKTATNEKLFF
TRBJ2-3 NA TRBV11-2 TRBD2 TGTGCCAGCAGCTTAATGGGTAGCGGGAGAGATACGCAGTATTTT CASSLMGSGRDTQYF
TRBJ2-3 NA TRBV7-3 NA TGTGCCAGCAGCTCGAGCGGTTCTAGCACAGATACGCAGTATTTT CASSSSGSSTDTQYF
TRBJ1-5 few TRBV7-9 TRBD1 TGTTCCAGCAGCTTAGGGGGGACAGAGAATCAGCCCCAGCATTTT CSSSLGGTENQPQHF
TRBJ2-7 NA TRBV20-1 NA TGCAGTGCTAGCAGTGGCGAGCAGTACTTC CSASSGEQYF
TRBJ2-7 NA TRBV5-1 NA TGCGCCAGCAGCTTGGTGTCCAGCGGCATTTACGAGCAGTACTTC CASSLVSSGIYEQYF
TRBJ1-6 NA TRBV5-1 NA TGCGCCAGCAGCTCTGGTCAGCGGAGGTCACCCCTCCACTTT CASSSGQRRSPLHF
TRBJ2-7 few TRBV2 TRBD1 TGTGCCGGAAGGGGGCGTAGCTCCTACGAGCAGTACTTC CAGRGRSSYEQYF
TRBJ1-4 NA TRBV2 NA TGTGCCAGCAGCCCAGGGGCGGGAAAACTGTTTTTT CASSPGAGKLFF
TRBJ2-7 NA TRBV4-2 NA TGTGCCAGCAGCCAAGTCGGAGCGGTGGCGTACGAGCAGTACTTC CASSQVGAVAYEQYF
TRBJ2-3 few TRBV7-9 TRBD2 TGTGCCAGCAGCTCAGGGACTAGCGAGGCAGATACGCAGTATTTT CASSSGTSEADTQYF
TRBJ1-1 NA TRBV18 NA TGTGCCAGCTCACCGCCAGGTGAAGCTTTCTTT CASSPPGEAFF
TRBJ2-5 NA TRBV2 TRBD1 TGTGCCAGCAGTACTCCAATAAAGGGGGCCGCAGAGACCCAGTACTTC CASSTPIKGAAETQYF
TRBJ2-6 once TRBV4-1 NA TGCGCCAGCAGCCTTCGGAACAGAGTTAGCTCTGGGGCCAACGTCCTGACTTTC CASSLRNRVSSGANVLTF
TRBJ1-5 NA TRBV27 NA TGTGCCAGCAGTTTAATTCCGGGGACTGTCAATCAGCCCCAGCATTTT CASSLIPGTVNQPQHF
TRBJ2-7 NA TRBV7-8 TRBD2 TGTGCCAGCAGCTCCGGGACTAGCGGGAGAGGGGTGCAGTACTTC CASSSGTSGRGVQYF
TRBJ2-6 NA TRBV19 NA TGTGCCAGTAGTCCCGCGGGACAGAGCTACTCTGGGGCCAACGTCCTGACTTTC CASSPAGQSYSGANVLTF
TRBJ2-7 NA TRBV30 NA TGTGCCTGGAGTGTCTTCGACAGCGGGCACTACGAGCAGTACTTC CAWSVFDSGHYEQYF
TRBJ1-5 few TRBV19 TRBD1 TGTGCCAGTAGTATTTCGGGACAGGGGGTCCAGCCCCAGCATTTT CASSISGQGVQPQHF
TRBJ1-4 NA TRBV5-8 TRBD1 TGTGCCAGCAGCTACGGACAGGGGGCGCCTAATGAAAAACTGTTTTTT CASSYGQGAPNEKLFF
TRBJ2-1 NA TRBV11-3 TRBD2 TGTGCCAGCAGCTCCATAGGACTAGCGGGAGAATATGAGCAGTTCTTC CASSSIGLAGEYEQFF
TRBJ2-7 NA TRBV6-6 TRBD1 TGTGCCAGCAGTTACTCCAGGGGGCAGTACGAGCAGTACTTC CASSYSRGQYEQYF
TRBJ1-1 few TRBV27 NA TGTGCCAGCAGTCGAGTGAACACTGAAGCTTTCTTT CASSRVNTEAFF
TRBJ2-3 NA TRBV7-9 TRBD2 TGTGCCAGCAGCTGGGAGGGACTAGTCAGGGCAGATACGCAGTATTTT CASSWEGLVRADTQYF
TRBJ2-2 few TRBV11-2 NA TGTGCCAGCAGCTTTACCCTTAGCGCGGTTCCGAACACCGGGGAGCTGTTTTTT CASSFTLSAVPNTGELFF
TRBJ1-5 NA TRBV6-1 TRBD1 TGTGCCAGCAGGGACAGGGTTCTTTATCAGCCCCAGCATTTT CASRDRVLYQPQHF
TRBJ1-5 few TRBV6-5 TRBD1 TGTGCCAGCAGTTTGACAGGGGGCTGGAATCAGCCCCAGCATTTT CASSLTGGWNQPQHF
TRBJ1-4 once TRBV5-4 NA TGTGCCAGCAGCTTGGACTGGGGGCAAGATGAAAAACTGTTTTTT CASSLDWGQDEKLFF
TRBJ1-1 NA TRBV12-2 NA TGTGCAAGTCGCTTAGCGGCGCGGTTTGAAGCTTTCTTT CASRLAARFEAFF
TRBJ1-5 NA TRBV9 NA TGTGCCAGCAGCGAGGCCCCAGGGTCTAATCAGCCCCAGCATTTT CASSEAPGSNQPQHF